This T cell receptor (beta chain) was sequenced in a study of early T cells in non-severe SARS-CoV-2 infection. To note about this clonotype: Its antigen is undetermined.

Individually, cDNA molecules had unique molecular identifiers attached to them. MiXCR, run by TCRdb on the 5' RACE reads, gives a single entry per CDR3 protein. The sample includes more than 80,000 distinct CDR3 sequences, approximately 14% seen only once; the top ten take roughly 7%. Germline trimming cut 0 bases from V and 7 bases from J; bases unmatched to any gene: 9. CDR1 and CDR2 (germline): SEHNR, FQNEAQ (reference sequence). CDR3 size: 15 residues. Study findings and constraints: Matching results from VDJdb favored anti-spike CD8 responses, leaving private and CD4 specificities undetected.

The sequenced material came from whole blood. The genes are TRBV7-9 and TRBJ2-7, with 7 bases that match TRBD2. This receptor was identified in an adult who was a healthcare worker with PCR-confirmed SARS-CoV-2 infection or an uninfected control (not recorded which). Here the CDR3 reads CASSLAGYGGEEQYF. In nucleotides, the CDR3 is TGTGCCAGCAGCTTAGCCGGTTATGGGGGGGAAGAGCAGTACTTC.